The present entry profiles one T cell receptor (beta chain) with its context. This sample was included in a study of T cell responses to AZD1222 COVID-19 vaccine. Sequencing used immunoSEQ multiplex PCR; TCRdb keeps in-frame clones, though not all of them. The data show tens of thousands of clones, about 91% seen once. This CDR3 comprises 18 residues. CDR1 and CDR2 from the germline V gene are MNHEY and SMNVEV (reference sequence). The ends were cut back, 4 bases at V and 5 bases at J, with 24 bases in the middle. The chain carries TRBV27 and TRBJ2-1; D possibly uses TRBD1 or TRBD2 (6 bases each). The sequences come from peripheral blood, collected 28 days after the second AZD1222 dose. This receptor was identified in an adult who received the AZD1222 COVID-19 vaccine. The CDR3 DNA reads TGTGCCAGCAGTTCCTCCAACTGGGGGGCGAGGATAAACAATGAGCAGTTCTTC. Protein: CASSSSNWGARINNEQFF.